This TCR beta chain was retrieved from a study of blood T cell repertoires in COVID-19. Two negative PCRs, clearance, or symptom resolution had been documented for recovered Cohort 3 donors. Method: immunoSEQ multiplex PCR; TCRdb's copy keeps in-frame clones and lacks some. The repertoire holds under 500,000 clones, with around 87% as singletons. Germline CDR1 MNHNS, CDR2 SASEGT. CDR3 length equals 17 residues. V dropped 4 bases and J dropped 4 bases, with 23 bases sitting between them. The sequenced sample consisted of PBMCs or T cells enriched from blood (not recorded which). This receptor was obtained from a man aged 25-45 years who had recovered from COVID-19. This chain uses TRBV6-1 with TRBJ2-7, with D perhaps TRBD1 (6 bases). Written as DNA, the CDR3 is TGTGCCAGCAGTGCCCGTTGGGGGCAGGGAAGTACATACGAGCAGTACTTC. This sequence encodes CASSARWGQGSTYEQYF.